This T cell receptor beta chain comes out of a study of CD8+ T cells in alopecia areata. Study findings and constraints: Normal skin's resident alphabeta T cells are sequenced alongside lesional scalp T cells.

As part of sample collection, lesional scalp punch biopsies and peripheral blood were taken from alopecia areata patients. Reverse transcribed after extraction, RNA yielded cDNA as the sequencing template. Libraries were prepared by immunoSEQ multiplex PCR; TCRdb keeps only in-frame clonotypes and omits some of them. This table holds some 30,000 clones, 62% found once. This CDR3 region has 18 residues. The V gene lost 2 bases and the J gene lost 1 base, with 17 bases spanning the gap. In the case of this clone: Its matching antigen is unknown.

The chain employs TRBV23-1 and TRBJ2-2; possibly TRBD1 for D (6 bases). TRBV23-1 is treated as an ORF (open reading frame) with a function not yet certain. The source material was NKG2D-high CD8+ T cells sorted from blood. The source of this sequence is a human donor with alopecia areata. CDR3 region: CASSQPNPEGENTGELFF. In DNA form, the CDR3 reads TGCGCCAGCAGTCAACCAAACCCCGAGGGGGAGAACACCGGGGAGCTGTTTTTT.